This paragraph covers one TCR beta chain sequence. No antigen is known for it. Each CDR3 protein is one row after TCRdb ran MiXCR on the 5' RACE reads. The sample has about 110,000 distinct CDR3 sequences; roughly a sixth are singletons. Per germline, CDR1 DFQATT and CDR2 SNEGSKA (reference sequence). Trimming cost V 5 bases and J 2 bases; bases outside gene matches: 9. The CDR3 is 14 residues long. The record originates from a study of T-cell memory formation after mild COVID-19. Study findings and constraints: Clones contracting over day 15 to 85 were CD4/CD8 balanced, with later expanders leaning CD4+.

The receptor's source is a man aged 18 to 29 who had mild COVID-19 (a few samples of this study predate the infection). Cell type and time point are not known. Sequenced: PBMCs or a T cell subset sorted from them (not recorded which). The chain is built from TRBV20-1 and TRBJ2-7, with 7 bases that match TRBD1. CDR3 in DNA: TGCAGTGCTCTGGGACAGTATAACACCTACGAGCAGTACGTC. Translating gives CSALGQYNTYEQYV.